This T cell receptor beta chain is from a study of brain T cells in children with intractable seizures. Study-level results: HCMV serostatus was not known, and viral specificity came from CDR3 similarity only.

Here immunoSEQ multiplex PCR was the method, and the copy in TCRdb shows in-frame clones only, minus some. The sample lists just under 65,000 clones, 90% to 96% occurring once. Trimming stripped 7 bases from V and 1 base from J, with 11 bases between. This CDR3 spans 14 amino acids. Germline V lookup: CDR1 MNHEY, CDR2 SVGAGI. Concerning this clone itself: Its antigen remains unidentified.

Surgery cases with the highest brain T cell transcript signatures were chosen for sequencing. Patients received at least one anti-epileptic drug before surgery. V usage is TRBV6-5 and J usage is TRBJ1-5; D perhaps matches TRBD1 (5 bases). The sample in question was peripheral blood, obtained at surgery. This TCR came from a boy in the first two years of life with focal cortical dysplasia and intractable seizures. CDR3 in amino acids: CASIEQVSNQPQHF. Written as DNA, the CDR3 is TGTGCCAGCATAGAACAGGTAAGCAATCAGCCCCAGCATTTT.